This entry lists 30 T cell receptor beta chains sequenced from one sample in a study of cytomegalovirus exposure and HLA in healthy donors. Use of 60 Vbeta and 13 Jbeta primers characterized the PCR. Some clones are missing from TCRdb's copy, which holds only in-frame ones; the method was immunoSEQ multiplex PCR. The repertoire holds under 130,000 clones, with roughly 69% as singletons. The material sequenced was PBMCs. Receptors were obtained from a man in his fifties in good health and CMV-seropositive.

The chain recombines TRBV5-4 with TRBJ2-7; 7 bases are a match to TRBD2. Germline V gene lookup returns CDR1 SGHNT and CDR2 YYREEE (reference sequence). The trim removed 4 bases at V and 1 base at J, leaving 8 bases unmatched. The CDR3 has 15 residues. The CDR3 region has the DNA TGTGCCAGCAGCCCCATGGGGGGGGTATCCTACGAGCAGTACTTC. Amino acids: CASSPMGGVSYEQYF.

CDR3 sequence: CAISGRTTSGNTIYF. In nucleotides, the CDR3 is TGTGCCATCAGTGGCCGGACAACCTCTGGAAACACCATATATTTT. The chain joins TRBV10-3 to TRBJ1-3; tentative D call: TRBD1 (5 bases). V was clipped by 4 bases and J by 0 bases, with 10 bases between them. CDR3 length: 15 residues. Germline-derived CDR1 and CDR2 are ENHRY and SYGVKD.

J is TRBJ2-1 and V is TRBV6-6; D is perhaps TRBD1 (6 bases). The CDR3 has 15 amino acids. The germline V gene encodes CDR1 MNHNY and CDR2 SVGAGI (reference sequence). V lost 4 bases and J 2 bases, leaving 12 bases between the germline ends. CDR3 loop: CASSSQGRTYNEQFF. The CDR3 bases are TGTGCCAGCAGTTCTCAGGGGCGCACCTACAATGAGCAGTTCTTC.

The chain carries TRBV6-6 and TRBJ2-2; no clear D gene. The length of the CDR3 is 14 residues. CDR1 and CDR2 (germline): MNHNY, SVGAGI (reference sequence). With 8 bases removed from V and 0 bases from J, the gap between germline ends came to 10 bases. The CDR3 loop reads CASRTDTNTGELFF. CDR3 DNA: TGTGCCAGCCGTACTGATACGAACACCGGGGAGCTGTTTTTT.

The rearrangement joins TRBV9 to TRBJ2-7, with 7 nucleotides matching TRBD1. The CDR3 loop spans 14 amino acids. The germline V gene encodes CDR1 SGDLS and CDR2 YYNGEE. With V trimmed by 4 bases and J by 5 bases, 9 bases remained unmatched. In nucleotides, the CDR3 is TGTGCCAGCAGCCCGAGACAGGGTGGCCACGAGCAGTACTTC. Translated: CASSPRQGGHEQYF.

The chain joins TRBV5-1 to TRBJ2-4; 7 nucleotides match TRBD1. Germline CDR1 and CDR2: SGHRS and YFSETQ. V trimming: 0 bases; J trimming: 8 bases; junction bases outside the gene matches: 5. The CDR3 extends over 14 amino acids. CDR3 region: CASSLGQGRDIQYF. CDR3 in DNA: TGCGCCAGCAGCTTGGGACAGGGACGTGACATTCAGTACTTC.

This CDR3 is CASSGGPGSYNEQFF. The CDR3 nucleotides read TGTGCCAGCAGCGGAGGACCGGGGTCCTACAATGAGCAGTTCTTC. V and J are TRBV7-2 and TRBJ2-1, with a tentative D call TRBD2 (5 bases). V dropped 5 bases and J dropped 1 base, with 12 bases sitting between them. The CDR3 consists of 15 residues. Germline CDR1 reads SGHTA; CDR2 reads FQGNSA.

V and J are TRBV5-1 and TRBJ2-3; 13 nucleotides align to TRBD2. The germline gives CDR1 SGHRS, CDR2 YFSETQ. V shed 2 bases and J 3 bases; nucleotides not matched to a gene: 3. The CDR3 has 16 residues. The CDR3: CASSFGLAGVTDTQYF. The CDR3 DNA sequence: TGCGCCAGCAGCTTCGGACTAGCGGGAGTAACAGATACGCAGTATTTT.

The CDR3 sequence: CASRGPTGNGSPLHF. The CDR3 coding sequence is TGTGCCAGCAGAGGCCCGACAGGGAACGGCTCACCCCTCCACTTT. The J gene is TRBJ1-6, the V gene TRBV6-5; 7 bases align to TRBD1. The V segment lost 6 bases and the J segment 10 bases; nucleotides outside the gene matches: 12. The CDR3 spans 15 residues. The germline gives CDR1 MNHEY, CDR2 SVGAGI.

The CDR3 DNA reads TGCAGCGTTGAAGGGGGAGGCGAGCAGTACTTC. Translated, it gives CSVEGGGEQYF. This chain links TRBV29-1 with TRBJ2-7; the D gene is possibly TRBD2 (6 bases). The CDR3 is 11 amino acids. Deletions cut 1 base from V and 6 bases from J, with 7 bases between. The V gene's germline CDR1 is SQVTM and CDR2 ANQGSEA.

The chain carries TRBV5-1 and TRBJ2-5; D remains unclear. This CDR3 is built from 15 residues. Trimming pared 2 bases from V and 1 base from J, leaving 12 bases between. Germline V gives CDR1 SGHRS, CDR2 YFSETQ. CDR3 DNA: TGCGCCAGCAGCTTATCGCCGGGTTCCCAAGAGACCCAGTACTTC. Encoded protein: CASSLSPGSQETQYF. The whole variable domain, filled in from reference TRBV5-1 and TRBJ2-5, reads KAGVTQTPRYLIKTRGQQVTLSCSPISGHRSVSWYQQTPGQGLQFLFEYFSETQRNKGNFPGRFSGRQFSNSRSEMNVSTLELGDSALYLCASSLSPGSQETQYFGPGTRLLVL.

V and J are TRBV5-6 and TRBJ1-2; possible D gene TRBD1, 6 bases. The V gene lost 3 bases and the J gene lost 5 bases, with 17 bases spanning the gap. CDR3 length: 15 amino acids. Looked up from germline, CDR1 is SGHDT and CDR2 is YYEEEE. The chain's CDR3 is CASSWSGTQTYGYTF. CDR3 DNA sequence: TGTGCCAGCAGCTGGTCCGGGACACAAACTTATGGCTACACCTTC.

For the CDR3, the DNA is TGCGCCAGCACCCTAACTAGCGGGGGATCCTACGAGCAGTACTTC. Residues: CASTLTSGGSYEQYF. The chain employs TRBV5-1 and TRBJ2-7, with 11 bases fitting TRBD2. J was trimmed by 1 base and V by 6 bases; bases with no gene match: 6. CDR1 SGHRS and CDR2 YFSETQ come from the germline V gene. CDR3 length equals 15 residues.

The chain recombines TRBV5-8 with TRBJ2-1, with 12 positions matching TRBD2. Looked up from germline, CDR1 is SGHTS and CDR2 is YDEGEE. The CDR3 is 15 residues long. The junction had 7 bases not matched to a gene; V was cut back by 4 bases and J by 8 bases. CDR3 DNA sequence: TGTGCCAGCAGCCCCGGACTAGCGGGAAACGATGAGCAGTTCTTC. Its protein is CASSPGLAGNDEQFF.

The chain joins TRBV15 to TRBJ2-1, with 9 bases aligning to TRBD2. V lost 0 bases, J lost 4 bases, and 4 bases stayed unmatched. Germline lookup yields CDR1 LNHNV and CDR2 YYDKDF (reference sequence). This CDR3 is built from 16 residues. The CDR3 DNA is TGTGCCACCAGCAGAGATGTCAGCGGGAGGTACAATGAGCAGTTCTTC. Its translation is CATSRDVSGRYNEQFF. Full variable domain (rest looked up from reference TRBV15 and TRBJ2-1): DAMVIQNPRYQVTQFGKPVTLSCSQTLNHNVMYWYQQKSSQAPKLLFHYYDKDFNNEADTPDNFQSRRPNTSFCFLDIRSPGLGDTAMYLCATSRDVSGRYNEQFFGPGTRLTVL.

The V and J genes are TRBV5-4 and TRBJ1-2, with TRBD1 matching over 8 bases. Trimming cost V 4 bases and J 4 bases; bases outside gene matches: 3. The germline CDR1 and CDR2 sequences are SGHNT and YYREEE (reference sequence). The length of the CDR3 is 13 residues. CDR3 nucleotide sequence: TGTGCCAGCAGCGCGGGACAGGTCTATGGCTACACCTTC. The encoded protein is CASSAGQVYGYTF. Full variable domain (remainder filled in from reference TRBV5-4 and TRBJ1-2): ETGVTQSPTHLIKTRGQQVTLRCSSQSGHNTVSWYQQALGQGPQFIFQYYREEENGRGNFPPRFSGLQFPNYSSELNVNALELDDSALYLCASSAGQVYGYTFGSGTRLTVV.

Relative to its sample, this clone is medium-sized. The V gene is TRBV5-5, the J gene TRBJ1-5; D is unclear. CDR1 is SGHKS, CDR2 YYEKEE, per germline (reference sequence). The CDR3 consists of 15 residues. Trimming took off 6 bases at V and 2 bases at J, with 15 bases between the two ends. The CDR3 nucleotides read TGTGCCAGCACCGCGGGTCAAGCGGGCAATCAGCCCCAGCATTTT. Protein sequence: CASTAGQAGNQPQHF.

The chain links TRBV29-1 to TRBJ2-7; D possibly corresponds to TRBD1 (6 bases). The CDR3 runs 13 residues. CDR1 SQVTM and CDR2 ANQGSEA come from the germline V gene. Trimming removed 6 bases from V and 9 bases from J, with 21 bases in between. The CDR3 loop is CSVPNPGHTRQYF. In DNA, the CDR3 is TGCAGCGTGCCCAATCCGGGACACACACGGCAGTACTTC.

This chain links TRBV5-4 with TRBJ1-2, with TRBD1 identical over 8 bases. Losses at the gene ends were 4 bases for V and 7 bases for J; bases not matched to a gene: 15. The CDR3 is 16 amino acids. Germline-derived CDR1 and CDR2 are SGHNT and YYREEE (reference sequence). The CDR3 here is CASSRGQALLVGGYTF. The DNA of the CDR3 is TGTGCCAGCAGCAGGGGACAGGCCCTACTCGTAGGTGGCTACACCTTC.

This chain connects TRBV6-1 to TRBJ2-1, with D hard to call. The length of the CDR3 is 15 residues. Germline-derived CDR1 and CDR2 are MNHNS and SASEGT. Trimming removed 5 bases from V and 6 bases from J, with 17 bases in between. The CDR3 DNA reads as TGTGCCAGCAGTTTGTACGCCCTAATACCCAATGAGCAGTTCTTC. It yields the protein CASSLYALIPNEQFF.

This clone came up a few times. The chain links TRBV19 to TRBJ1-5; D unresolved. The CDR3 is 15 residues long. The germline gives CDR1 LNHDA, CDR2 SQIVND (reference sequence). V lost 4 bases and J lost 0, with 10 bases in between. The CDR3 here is CASSKGEYSNQPQHF. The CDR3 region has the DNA TGTGCCAGTAGTAAAGGAGAATATAGCAATCAGCCCCAGCATTTT. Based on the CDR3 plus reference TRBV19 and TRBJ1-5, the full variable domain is DGGITQSPKYLFRKEGQNVTLSCEQNLNHDAMYWYRQDPGQGLRLIYYSQIVNDFQKGDIAEGYSVSREKKESFPLTVTSAQKNPTAFYLCASSKGEYSNQPQHFGDGTRLSIL.

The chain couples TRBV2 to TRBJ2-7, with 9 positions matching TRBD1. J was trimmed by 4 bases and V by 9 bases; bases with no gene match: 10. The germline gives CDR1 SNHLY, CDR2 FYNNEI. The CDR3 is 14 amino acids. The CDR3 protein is CARDGTGRRYEQYF. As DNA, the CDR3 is TGTGCCAGGGATGGGACAGGGAGGAGGTACGAGCAGTACTTC. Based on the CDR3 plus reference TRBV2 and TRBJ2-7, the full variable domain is EPEVTQTPSHQVTQMGQEVILRCVPISNHLYFYWYRQILGQKVEFLVSFYNNEISEKSEIFDDQFSVERPDGSNFTLKIRSTKLEDSAMYFCARDGTGRRYEQYFGPGTRLTVT.

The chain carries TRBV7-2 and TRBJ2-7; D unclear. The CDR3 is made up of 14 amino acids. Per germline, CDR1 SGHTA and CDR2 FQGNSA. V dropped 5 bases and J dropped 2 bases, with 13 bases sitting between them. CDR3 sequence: CASSPSSFPYEQYF. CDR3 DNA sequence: TGTGCCAGCAGCCCATCGAGTTTTCCCTACGAGCAGTACTTC.

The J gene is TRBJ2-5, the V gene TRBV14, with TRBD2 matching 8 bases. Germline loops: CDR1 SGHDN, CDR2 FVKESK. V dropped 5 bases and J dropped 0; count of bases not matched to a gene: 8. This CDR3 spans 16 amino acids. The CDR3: CASSSGLATYQETQYF. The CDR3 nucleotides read TGTGCCAGCAGCTCCGGACTAGCTACGTACCAAGAGACCCAGTACTTC.

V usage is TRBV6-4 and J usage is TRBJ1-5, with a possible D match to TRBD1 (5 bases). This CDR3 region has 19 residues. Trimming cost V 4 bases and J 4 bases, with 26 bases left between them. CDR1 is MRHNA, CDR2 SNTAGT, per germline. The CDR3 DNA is TGTGCCAGCAGTGCAACCGTACCCAACGCCAGGGAACGGAATCAGCCCCAGCATTTT. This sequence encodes CASSATVPNARERNQPQHF.

The DNA for the CDR3 is TGTGCCAGCAGTGATAGGGGTCAGCCCCAGCATTTT. It is translated as CASSDRGQPQHF. The chain carries TRBV2 and TRBJ1-5, with D possibly TRBD1 on 5 matching bases. V gave up 3 bases and J gave up 6 bases, with 6 bases separating them. The CDR3 runs 12 residues. The germline V gene has CDR1 SNHLY and CDR2 FYNNEI.

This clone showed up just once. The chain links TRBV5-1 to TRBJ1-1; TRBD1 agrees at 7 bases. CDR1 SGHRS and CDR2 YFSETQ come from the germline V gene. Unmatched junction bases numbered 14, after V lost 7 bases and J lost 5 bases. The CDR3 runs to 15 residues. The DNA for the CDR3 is TGCGCCAGCGGCTCCGGGACAGCCATACTTACTGAAGCTTTCTTT. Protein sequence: CASGSGTAILTEAFF.

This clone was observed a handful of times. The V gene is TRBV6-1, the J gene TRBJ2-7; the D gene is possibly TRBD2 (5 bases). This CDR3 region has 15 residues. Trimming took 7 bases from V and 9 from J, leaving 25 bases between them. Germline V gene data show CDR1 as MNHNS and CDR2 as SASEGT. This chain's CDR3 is CASTLQRTGWRRQYF. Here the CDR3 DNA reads TGTGCCAGCACTCTACAACGGACTGGTTGGCGTCGGCAGTACTTC.

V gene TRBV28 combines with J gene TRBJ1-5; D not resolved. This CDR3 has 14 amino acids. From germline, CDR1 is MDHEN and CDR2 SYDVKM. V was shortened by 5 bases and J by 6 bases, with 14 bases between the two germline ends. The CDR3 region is CASSEVETGQPQHF. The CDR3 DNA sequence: TGTGCCAGCAGTGAAGTTGAGACGGGTCAGCCCCAGCATTTT.

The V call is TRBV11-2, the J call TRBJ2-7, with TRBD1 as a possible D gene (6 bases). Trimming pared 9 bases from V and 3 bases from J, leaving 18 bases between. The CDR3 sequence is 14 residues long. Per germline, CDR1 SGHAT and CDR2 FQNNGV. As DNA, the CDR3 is TGTGCCAGTGGGCCCCGACAGGTTTACTACGAGCAGTACTTC. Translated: CASGPRQVYYEQYF. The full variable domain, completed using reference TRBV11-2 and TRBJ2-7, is EAGVAQSPRYKIIEKRQSVAFWCNPISGHATLYWYQQILGQGPKLLIQFQNNGVVDDSQLPKDRFSAERLKGVDSTLKIQPAKLEDSAVYLCASGPRQVYYEQYFGPGTRLTVT.